These 24 T cell receptor beta chains share one sample of origin, sequenced in a study of T cell responses to AZD1222 COVID-19 vaccine. Profiling relied on immunoSEQ multiplex PCR, and the TCRdb table lists in-frame clones only, not all of them. The sample has 100,000 to 150,000 clones; approximately 91% are singletons. The material was peripheral blood, obtained 28 days after the second AZD1222 dose. Receptors were obtained from an adult who received the AZD1222 COVID-19 vaccine.

The chain combines TRBV27 with TRBJ2-3; TRBD2 matches at 10 bases. Germline V gives CDR1 MNHEY, CDR2 SMNVEV (reference sequence). This CDR3 spans 15 amino acids. The junction had 5 bases not matched to a gene; V was cut back by 6 bases and J by 2 bases. CDR3 protein: CASRGLAGATDTQYF. In DNA, the CDR3 is TGTGCCAGCAGGGGTCTAGCGGGGGCCACAGATACGCAGTATTTT.

V is TRBV7-9 and J is TRBJ1-1; D unclear. V was shortened by 8 bases and J by 0 bases, with 13 bases between the two germline ends. The V gene's germline CDR1 is SEHNR and CDR2 FQNEAQ (reference sequence). This CDR3 has 14 residues. Written as DNA, the CDR3 is TGTGCCAGCGGCGACCGGGCGCTGAACACTGAAGCTTTCTTT. It yields the protein CASGDRALNTEAFF.

The V and J genes are TRBV29-1 and TRBJ1-1; D gene uncertain. The length of the CDR3 is 13 residues. Germline V CDR1 and CDR2: SQVTM, ANQGSEA. V lost 4 bases, J lost 0 bases, and 9 bases lay in between. In nucleotides, the CDR3 is TGCAGCGTTGGGAGAGTCATGAACACTGAAGCTTTCTTT. Protein product: CSVGRVMNTEAFF.

This chain uses TRBV5-1 with TRBJ2-6, with a possible D match to TRBD1 (5 bases). Germline V gene sequence: CDR1 SGHRS, CDR2 YFSETQ. V gave up 4 bases and J gave up 0 bases, with 8 bases separating them. There are 15 residues in the CDR3. Written as DNA, the CDR3 is TGCGCCAGCAGCATACAGGCCTCTGGGGCCAACGTCCTGACTTTC. It encodes CASSIQASGANVLTF.

This clone was seen more than once but under ten times. V is TRBV6-5 and J is TRBJ1-3; tentative D call: TRBD1 (6 bases). V dropped 4 bases and J dropped 0 bases, with 10 bases sitting between them. Per germline, CDR1 MNHEY and CDR2 SVGAGI. The CDR3 sequence is 15 residues long. CDR3 amino acids: CASSSNRDSGNTIYF. The DNA for the CDR3 is TGTGCCAGCAGTTCCAACAGGGACTCTGGAAACACCATATATTTT.

The chain joins TRBV10-3 to TRBJ2-7; unclear D gene. V lost 0 bases and J lost 12, with 12 bases in between. The CDR3 consists of 12 residues. The germline gives CDR1 ENHRY, CDR2 SYGVKD. DNA of the CDR3: TGTGCCATCAGTGAGTCGACTGGGATTCTGTACTTC. Its translation: CAISESTGILYF.

This chain connects TRBV2 to TRBJ2-2; D uncertain. Germline-derived CDR1 and CDR2 are SNHLY and FYNNEI. V lost 4 bases and J 0 bases, leaving 9 bases between the germline ends. The CDR3 has 15 residues. The CDR3 reads CASSAQAANTGELFF. The CDR3 region has the DNA TGTGCCAGCAGTGCCCAGGCGGCGAACACCGGGGAGCTGTTTTTT.

The CDR3 bases are TGCGCCAGCAGCTTGACCGGGACCGTTGAGCCCAGCAATCAGCCCCAGCATTTT. Residues: CASSLTGTVEPSNQPQHF. This sequence joins TRBV5-1 and TRBJ1-5; tentatively, D is TRBD1 (5 bases). Germline CDR1 and CDR2: SGHRS and YFSETQ. The CDR3 length is 18 residues. V lost 1 base, J lost 1 base, and 18 bases lay in between.

In this sample, this clone turned up once. The rearrangement uses TRBV19 and TRBJ1-1, with D uncertain. V lost 4 bases and J lost 4, with 13 bases in between. Per the germline V gene, CDR1 is LNHDA and CDR2 is SQIVND (reference sequence). This CDR3 spans 14 amino acids. Here the CDR3 reads CASSTVLQSTEAFF. DNA for the CDR3: TGTGCCAGTAGTACCGTTCTTCAGTCCACTGAAGCTTTCTTT.

This chain uses TRBV5-1 with TRBJ1-1; D remains unclear. Germline V gene sequence: CDR1 SGHRS, CDR2 YFSETQ. The V and J ends lost 4 bases and 10 bases respectively, with 14 bases between them. The CDR3 loop spans 12 amino acids. CDR3 in DNA: TGCGCCAGCAGCCCCCACACCGAACCAGCTTTCTTT. Its translation: CASSPHTEPAFF. The whole variable domain, filled in from reference TRBV5-1 and TRBJ1-1, reads KAGVTQTPRYLIKTRGQQVTLSCSPISGHRSVSWYQQTPGQGLQFLFEYFSETQRNKGNFPGRFSGRQFSNSRSEMNVSTLELGDSALYLCASSPHTEPAFFGQGTRLTVV.

The CDR3 loop is CASRGGANQPQHF. As DNA, the CDR3 is TGTGCCAGTAGGGGCGGGGCCAATCAGCCCCAGCATTTT. The rearrangement links TRBV19 to TRBJ1-5, with D perhaps TRBD1 (5 bases). This CDR3 region has 13 residues. Germline V gene data show CDR1 as LNHDA and CDR2 as SQIVND (reference sequence). The V gene lost 6 bases and the J gene lost 3 bases, with 9 bases spanning the gap.

The chain's CDR3 is CASSSWRGELFF. As DNA, the CDR3 is TGTGCCAGCAGCTCCTGGAGAGGAGAGCTGTTTTTT. This chain uses TRBV9 with TRBJ2-2, with D unresolved. The ends were cut back, 4 bases at V and 11 bases at J, with 12 bases in the middle. This CDR3 has 12 amino acids. Germline V gives CDR1 SGDLS, CDR2 YYNGEE.

This clone was observed once. The chain couples TRBV30 to TRBJ2-5; unclear D gene. Trimming removed 1 base from V and 5 bases from J, with 11 bases in between. CDR1 GTSNPN and CDR2 SVGIG come from the germline V gene (reference sequence). The CDR3 loop spans 13 amino acids. The CDR3 region has the DNA TGTGCCTGGAGTGGGGCAGGCAGGGAGACCCAGTACTTC. Its translation is CAWSGAGRETQYF.

The chain combines TRBV5-1 with TRBJ2-2; 9 bases line up with TRBD2. V trimming: 4 bases; J trimming: 4 bases; junction bases outside the gene matches: 11. CDR1 is SGHRS, CDR2 YFSETQ, per germline. This CDR3 contains 17 residues. In DNA, the CDR3 is TGCGCCAGCAGCGTGTCGATAGTAGCGGGAGTCACCGGGGAGCTGTTTTTT. Amino acids: CASSVSIVAGVTGELFF.

This clone was observed a single time. The chain combines TRBV18 with TRBJ2-7; weak D call: TRBD2 (5 bases). Trimming cost V 3 bases and J 5 bases, with 17 bases left between them. The germline V gene has CDR1 KGHSH and CDR2 LQKENI. The CDR3 runs to 15 residues. The CDR3 region is CASSPGVLILNEQYF. CDR3 in DNA: TGTGCCAGCTCACCGGGAGTCCTCATCCTGAACGAGCAGTACTTC.

The genes are TRBV20-1 and TRBJ2-1, with a weak D call TRBD2 (6 bases). CDR1 DFQATT and CDR2 SNEGSKA come from the germline V gene (reference sequence). The CDR3 covers 10 residues. V was clipped by 3 bases and J by 11 bases, with 8 bases between them. Here the CDR3 reads CSASREKQFF. The CDR3, as DNA: TGCAGTGCTAGTCGGGAGAAGCAGTTCTTC.

The rearrangement uses TRBV4-1 and TRBJ2-5; D may be TRBD1 (6 bases). V lost 4 bases to trimming and J lost 3 bases, with 12 bases between them. The CDR3 sequence is 14 residues long. Germline CDR1 is MGHRA and CDR2 is YSYEKL. The CDR3 DNA is TGCGCCAGCAGCCGAAGTTGGACAGAAGAGACCCAGTACTTC. Its translation is CASSRSWTEETQYF.

The V call is TRBV5-5, the J call TRBJ2-1, with 7 bases that match TRBD2. Germline CDR1 and CDR2: SGHKS and YYEKEE (reference sequence). The junction had 10 bases not matched to a gene; V was cut back by 5 bases and J by 5 bases. CDR3 length: 15 amino acids. CDR3 loop: CASSHFGTINNEQFF. The CDR3 DNA reads as TGTGCCAGCAGTCACTTCGGGACTATCAACAATGAGCAGTTCTTC.

This sequence joins TRBV6-4 and TRBJ2-3; tentative D call: TRBD2 (6 bases). The CDR3 sequence is 16 residues long. CDR1 and CDR2 (germline): MRHNA, SNTAGT. V was cut by 4 bases and J by 2 bases, with 16 bases left in between. The CDR3, as DNA: TGTGCCAGCAGTGCAGGTAGCGGAGCCCACACAGATACGCAGTATTTT. As protein: CASSAGSGAHTDTQYF.

The chain joins TRBV24-1 to TRBJ1-3; 9 bases map to TRBD1. V lost 12 bases and J lost 3; bases outside the gene matches: 8. The CDR3 loop spans 14 amino acids. Germline V lookup: CDR1 KGHDR, CDR2 SFDVKD. The CDR3 loop is CAAKTGGYGNTIYF. The CDR3 region has the DNA TGTGCCGCCAAGACAGGGGGATATGGAAACACCATATATTTT.

This clone has just a few counts. The chain recombines TRBV4-2 with TRBJ2-7, with 10 bases that match TRBD1. After removal of 4 bases from V and 1 base from J, the junction contained 4 bases not matched to a gene. Germline V gene lookup returns CDR1 LGHNA and CDR2 YNFKEQ. The CDR3 covers 15 residues. CDR3 DNA sequence: TGTGCCAGCAGCCGTGGGACAGGGGAGTCCTACGAGCAGTACTTC. Its protein product is CASSRGTGESYEQYF.

V is TRBV2 and J is TRBJ1-5, with D uncertain. The germline gives CDR1 SNHLY, CDR2 FYNNEI. Trimming took 2 bases from V and 3 from J, leaving 11 bases between them. The CDR3 has 15 residues. The CDR3 loop reads CASSESGPNNQPQHF. CDR3 in DNA: TGTGCCAGCAGTGAATCCGGTCCGAACAATCAGCCCCAGCATTTT.

This sequence joins TRBV7-3 and TRBJ2-3, with TRBD1 matching 7 bases. CDR1 and CDR2 (germline): SGHTA, FQGTGA. There are 14 residues in the CDR3. V shed 5 bases and J 2 bases; nucleotides not matched to a gene: 4. The CDR3 spells CASSRTGATDTQYF. As DNA, the CDR3 is TGTGCCAGCAGCCGGACAGGAGCCACAGATACGCAGTATTTT.

The V gene is TRBV28, the J gene TRBJ2-3; TRBD2 agrees at 7 bases. The CDR3 runs 16 residues. J lost 2 bases, V lost 4 bases, and 9 bases had no gene match. Germline V CDR1 and CDR2: MDHEN, SYDVKM. The CDR3 loop is CASSSPSAGDTDTQYF. CDR3 bases: TGTGCCAGCAGTTCCCCCTCTGCGGGGGACACAGATACGCAGTATTTT.